The T cell receptor (beta chain) described here comes from a study of T cell responses to AZD1222 COVID-19 vaccine (TCRdb year 2021). With regard to the full study: AZD1222 recipients whose second dose came at about 4 weeks and those whose second dose came at about 12 weeks were combined into one group, since spike-specific TCR depth and breadth did not differ between the two schedules. TCR sequencing was performed for 230 to 250 trial participants, of whom roughly 200 were given two doses of AZD1222 and 26 were given two doses of MenACWY control vaccine. Trial participants were enrolled by age into 18-55, 56-69 and 70-plus year subgroups, with roughly 160, 29 and 62 TCR-sequenced participants respectively. The paper as a whole reports these results and caveats: Reportedly, almost half of the unique spike-specific TCRs recognized epitopes lying outside the regions that are mutated in the B.1.351 and B.1.1.7 variants. Participants were mostly white British and included more females than males, and it was suggested by the authors that clonal diversity may have been underestimated. Because no samples from the day 14 peak response were available, repertoires could be characterized only after the peak T cell response. In the small 56-69-year group, the increase in depth fell short of significance, most likely because of low power. Only 5 to 7 AZD1222 recipients were SARS-CoV-2 seropositive at baseline, limiting conclusions about previously exposed vaccinees. Vaccine-associated CD4 TCRs spanned the whole spike protein, with dominant responses in regions 160-218 and 743-854. After two AZD1222 doses, spike-specific TCR breadth and depth were significantly higher than at day 0 and than in MenACWY recipients.

The germline V gene (reference sequence) yields SGHNT for CDR1 and YYREEE for CDR2. The CDR3, from cysteine to phenylalanine, totals 14 residues. CDR3 DNA is the only sequence kept; it has 42 bases, read in frame from the first base. The germline ends are 9 bases apart after V is trimmed by 1 base and J by 7 bases. Worth noting for this clone: Its antigen target is currently unknown. Base qualities were left out, and no much larger clone turns up one base away.

Reading the label with the study, this specimen's time point is: baseline before first vaccination. The vaccinee samples were drawn from two UK trials, COV001 and COV002, one of which was a single-blind randomized controlled phase 2/3 trial testing AZD1222 (ChAdOx1 nCoV-19) in healthy adults. Trial participant PBMC samples were collected at day 0 and day 28 after the second dose for TCRbeta chain sequencing. The CDR3 regions of human TCRbeta chains were subjected to immunosequencing. Turning to the authors' computational methods: TCRs in the repertoires were matched against a reference library of SARS-CoV-2-specific TCRs that had been generated with the MIRA antigen-specificity platform. Breadth meant the fraction of unique TCRs that were SARS-CoV-2-associated, whereas depth meant the fraction of total T cells that were SARS-CoV-2-associated. Using the MIRA data, every spike-specific TCR was mapped to the spike region that the TCR reacted to and assigned to either a CD4 or a CD8 class. Log10-transformed breadth and depth values were compared by one-way ANOVA with Sidak's multiple comparisons tests. Here the immuneACCESS table is served through TCRdb, limited to in-frame sequences with V and J called. Missing clones are a known gap in these copies; in checked studies unresolved V genes cover under half, and the rest lacks a known reason. The V and J calls and clone size are taken from that table; D and trimming were inferred from the DNA. The sample table records roughly 170,000 clones; almost 90% of these occur just once. The ten biggest clones cover approximately 0.49% of the sample.

Recombination connected TRBV5-4 to TRBJ1-6, and the D gene may be TRBD1, 6 bases matching. This clonotype was sampled from an adult in good health. The source material was peripheral blood, sampled on day 0 of AZD1222 vaccination. The CDR3 region has the sequence CASSLQGGNSPLHF. The bases are TGTGCCAGCAGCTTGCAAGGGGGGAATTCACCCCTCCACTTT.